The next 20 T cell receptor beta chains were all read from a single sample in a study of T-cell reconstitution after alpha-beta-depleted transplantation in children. TCRbeta library preparation incorporated unique molecular identifiers. A single record per CDR3 protein comes from TCRdb applying MiXCR to the PCR reads. The sample shows hundreds of thousands of distinct CDR3 sequences, more than 9% of them seen only once. The material was peripheral blood, obtained 180 days after TCRalphabeta/CD19-depleted stem cell transplant. The receptor source for this set is a male patient aged 2-15 years who had a stem cell transplant for chronic granulomatous disease, so the T cells may come from the graft donor.

Regarding this clonotype: A much larger clonotype is one base distant, so this may be a read error. The chain couples TRBV5-1 to TRBJ2-1; D is unclear. The germline V gene encodes CDR1 SGHRS and CDR2 YFSETQ. The CDR3 is 14 residues long. V was shortened by 4 bases and J by 6 bases, with 14 bases between the two germline ends. The CDR3 bases are TGCGCCAGCAGCGGGCAGGAGTTCATCAATGAGCAGTTCTTC. It yields the protein CASSGQEFINEQFF.

This clonotype occurred many times. V is TRBV12-3 or TRBV12-4 and J is TRBJ2-7; 7 nucleotides agree with TRBD2. The length of the CDR3 is 15 residues. Losses at the gene ends were 3 bases for V and 2 bases for J; bases not matched to a gene: 7. The CDR3 DNA reads as TGTGCCAGCAGTTTTACACGGCGGGGGACCTACGAGCAGTACTTC. It yields the protein CASSFTRRGTYEQYF.

The chain employs TRBV6-2 or TRBV6-3 and TRBJ2-1; D may correspond to TRBD1 or TRBD2 (6 bases each). The germline V gene has CDR1 MNHEY and CDR2 SVGEGT. The CDR3 has 15 residues. Trimming shortened V by 11 bases and J by 7 bases, and 24 bases separated the two germline ends. CDR3 protein: CACPRGEKVRNEQFF. The CDR3 DNA sequence: TGTGCCTGTCCAAGGGGGGAGAAGGTACGGAATGAGCAGTTCTTC.

This clonotype has more than one count but fewer than ten. The V and J genes are TRBV7-8 and TRBJ2-5; D may match TRBD1 or TRBD2 (5 bases each). Germline-derived CDR1 and CDR2 are SGHVS and FQNEAQ. Trimming removed 2 bases from V and 0 bases from J, with 10 bases in between. The CDR3 extends over 15 amino acids. The CDR3: CASSLRDGYQETQYF. The CDR3 nucleotides read TGTGCCAGCAGCTTAAGGGACGGCTACCAAGAGACCCAGTACTTC.

This clonotype has just a few counts. CDR3 protein: CASRAVSYEQYF. The CDR3 coding sequence is TGTGCCAGCAGGGCGGTATCCTACGAGCAGTACTTC. The chain recombines TRBV28 with TRBJ2-7; D not certain. CDR1 and CDR2 from the germline V gene are MDHEN and SYDVKM. The V end was cut by 6 bases, the J end by 1 base, with 7 bases between. The CDR3 has 12 residues.

In regard to this clonotype: This sequence may be a read error, since a much larger clone differs from it by one base. V is TRBV20-1 and J is TRBJ2-7, with 8 bases that match TRBD2. Germline V CDR1 and CDR2: DFQATT, SNEGSKA (reference sequence). CDR3 length equals 17 residues. The CDR3 region is CCARDKWWGLVSYEQYF. The CDR3 nucleotides are TGCTGTGCTAGAGATAAGTGGTGGGGACTAGTCTCCTACGAGCAGTACTTC.

This clonotype was recorded many times. This chain links TRBV5-1 with TRBJ2-2, with TRBD1 identical over 11 bases. The V segment lost 4 bases and the J segment 0 bases; nucleotides outside the gene matches: 5. This CDR3 spans 17 amino acids. CDR1 and CDR2 from the germline V gene are SGHRS and YFSETQ. The CDR3 coding sequence is TGCGCCAGCAGCCATACGGGACAGGGGGCGAACACCGGGGAGCTGTTTTTT. Translating it yields CASSHTGQGANTGELFF.

A word on this clonotype: This may be a read error: a much more frequent sequence differs by one nucleotide. The chain is built from TRBV20-1 and TRBJ2-5, with D hard to call. Germline V gene lookup returns CDR1 DFQATT and CDR2 SNEGSKA (reference sequence). CDR3 length: 13 amino acids. CDR3 in DNA: TGCAGTGCCAGACAAAGATTCCAAGAGACCCAGCACTTC. The encoded protein is CSARQRFQETQHF.

The genes are TRBV18 and TRBJ2-3, with a weak D call TRBD2 (6 bases). This CDR3 is built from 19 residues. The V end lost 3 bases, the J end lost 0 bases, and 22 bases lay between the germline ends. Germline-derived CDR1 and CDR2 are KGHSH and LQKENI. CDR3: CASSPSFGGGIKSTDTQYF. Here the CDR3 DNA reads TGTGCCAGCTCACCTTCCTTCGGCGGAGGGATTAAGAGCACAGATACGCAGTATTTT.

This clonotype came up many times. This chain uses TRBV15 with TRBJ2-2; D gene uncertain. The V end was cut by 3 bases, the J end by 3 bases, with 11 bases between. Germline V gene data show CDR1 as LNHNV and CDR2 as YYDKDF (reference sequence). This CDR3 is 15 amino acids long. The CDR3 nucleotides are TGTGCCACCAGCAGCCTTCTTGGGGACACCGGGGAGCTGTTTTTT. This codes for CATSSLLGDTGELFF.

This clonotype showed up many times. V and J are TRBV7-2 and TRBJ2-5; D is unresolved. Between the trimmed V and J ends, which lost 5 bases and 9 bases, there was a span of 16 bases. CDR1 and CDR2 from the germline V gene are SGHTA and FQGNSA. CDR3 size: 13 residues. CDR3 coding DNA: TGTGCCAGCAGCCCTTCCCTTACGGGTCCCCAGTACTTC. The encoded protein is CASSPSLTGPQYF. The full variable domain, in which reference TRBV7-2 and TRBJ2-5 provide the parts outside the CDR3, is GAGVSQSPSNKVTEKGKDVELRCDPISGHTALYWYRQSLGQGLEFLIYFQGNSAPDKSGLPSDRFSAERTGGSVSTLTIQRTQQEDSAVYLCASSPSLTGPQYFGPGTRLLVL.

This chain links TRBV7-9 with TRBJ2-1, with D uncertain. Germline V lookup: CDR1 SEHNR, CDR2 FQNEAQ (reference sequence). Trimming removed 9 bases at V and 6 bases at J, with 18 bases between. This CDR3 region has 14 residues. The DNA of the CDR3 is TGTGCCAGGGGCCTCGGCCTAGTCGTCAATGAGCAGTTCTTC. Translating it yields CARGLGLVVNEQFF.

In this sample, this clonotype turned up many times. The V and J genes are TRBV5-1 and TRBJ2-1, with D possibly TRBD2 on 6 matching bases. The CDR3 loop spans 13 amino acids. Germline V gives CDR1 SGHRS, CDR2 YFSETQ. V was shortened by 5 bases and J by 6 bases, with 12 bases between the two germline ends. DNA for the CDR3: TGCGCCAGCAGGTTTGTGGGAGGCAATGAGCAGTTCTTC. Translating gives CASRFVGGNEQFF.

This clonotype was counted many times. This rearrangement joins TRBV4-2 to TRBJ1-3, with D perhaps TRBD1 (6 bases). V was pared by 1 base and J by 0 bases, with 10 bases between. The CDR3 extends over 16 amino acids. Per the germline V gene, CDR1 is LGHNA and CDR2 is YNFKEQ. The CDR3 spells CASSQVQGTSGNTIYF. CDR3 in DNA: TGTGCCAGCAGCCAAGTTCAGGGGACCTCTGGAAACACCATATATTTT.

This clonotype has a count of ten or more. The V gene is TRBV28, the J gene TRBJ2-7; the D call may be TRBD1 or TRBD2 (5 bases each). The CDR3 length is 14 residues. V shed 5 bases and J shed 2 bases, with 13 bases lying between them. CDR1 is MDHEN and CDR2 is SYDVKM in the germline V gene. CDR3 in amino acids: CASSLTGPAYEQYF. The DNA of the CDR3 is TGTGCCAGCAGTCTTACGGGACCTGCCTACGAGCAGTACTTC.

On this clonotype: Since a much larger clone is just one base distant, this may be a read error. This chain uses TRBV12-3 or TRBV12-4 with TRBJ2-5; D may be TRBD2 (6 bases). The CDR3 consists of 15 residues. CDR3 sequence: CASSNTDGRYGTQSF. Written as DNA, the CDR3 is TGTGCCAGCAGTAACACGGACGGGAGATATGGGACCCAGTCCTTC.

This clonotype was recorded at least ten times. The chain carries TRBV28 and TRBJ2-1; 7 bases match TRBD2. This CDR3 is built from 17 residues. CDR1 is MDHEN, CDR2 SYDVKM, per germline. V lost 6 bases, J lost 0 bases, and 11 bases stayed unmatched. CDR3 coding DNA: TGTGCCAGCAGCTCCCCACTAGCGCCAAGCTCCTACAATGAGCAGTTCTTC. This sequence encodes CASSSPLAPSSYNEQFF.

This clonotype was seen repeatedly, ten times or more. The CDR3 region has the DNA TGTGCCAGCAGTACCGCCGGGACAGGGGGCGAGACCCAGTACTTC. This codes for CASSTAGTGGETQYF. This rearrangement joins TRBV28 to TRBJ2-5, with 12 bases fitting TRBD1. In germline, CDR1 is MDHEN, CDR2 SYDVKM. This CDR3 has 15 residues. With 5 bases clipped from V and 5 bases from J, the junction kept 6 bases outside the gene matches.

Ten or more counts support this clonotype. J is TRBJ2-5 and V is TRBV20-1; D not resolved. V was cut by 6 bases and J by 0 bases, with 8 bases left in between. The length of the CDR3 is 12 residues. The germline V gene has CDR1 DFQATT and CDR2 SNEGSKA (reference sequence). The CDR3 sequence is CSANQHQETQYF. The CDR3 nucleotides are TGCAGTGCAAATCAGCACCAAGAGACCCAGTACTTC.

In its sample, this clonotype was seen many times. The chain recombines TRBV12-3 or TRBV12-4 with TRBJ1-1, with a weak D call TRBD1 (6 bases). The CDR3 runs to 14 residues. V was clipped by 2 bases and J by 6 bases, with 13 bases between them. The CDR3 DNA sequence: TGTGCCAGCAGTTTAAAGGGGGGAAGCGCTGAAGCTTTCTTT. Its protein is CASSLKGGSAEAFF.